This TCR beta chain was recorded in a study of T-cell memory formation after mild COVID-19. TCRdb independently ran MiXCR on the 5' RACE reads; one entry per CDR3 protein. The sample lists about 560,000 distinct CDR3 sequences, roughly a sixth occurring once. The V and J ends lost 6 bases and 4 bases respectively, with 15 bases between them. The CDR3 is 14 amino acids. Looked up from germline, CDR1 is LGHDT and CDR2 is YNNKEL (reference sequence). The clonotype comes from an adult woman who had mild COVID-19 (a few samples of this study predate the infection). Cell type and time point are not known. The genes are TRBV3-1 and TRBJ1-1, with a weak D call TRBD1 (5 bases). Sequenced input: PBMCs or a T cell subset sorted from them (not recorded which). CDR3 sequence: CASSSGRMSTEAFF. The CDR3 DNA reads TGTGCCAGCAGTTCAGGGAGGATGAGCACTGAAGCTTTCTTT.